The 21 T cell receptor beta chains below all came from one sample that was sequenced in a study of shared clonotypes between healthy human individuals. The data were produced by immunoSEQ multiplex PCR, yet TCRdb's version contains in-frame clones alone and is incomplete. The data hold 2 million to 2.5 million clones, with 85% to 95% observed a single time. Sample: naive CD4+ T cells from PBMCs. Subset defined: CD45RA+ positively selected. The receptors derive from a young man in good health. Some clones in this sample may be carry-over from other donors' samples.

This CDR3 reads CASSPPTGSGMAGELFF. The CDR3 DNA reads as TGTGCCAGCTCACCACCGACGGGGTCGGGTATGGCCGGGGAGCTGTTTTTT. The chain has TRBV18 and TRBJ2-2, with D possibly TRBD2 on 5 matching bases. The CDR3 runs 17 residues. Germline CDR1 and CDR2: KGHSH and LQKENI. V lost 0 bases to trimming and J lost 6 bases, with 17 bases between them.

The genes are TRBV9 and TRBJ2-2; D unresolved. Germline CDR1 reads SGDLS; CDR2 reads YYNGEE. V was pared by 3 bases and J by 6 bases, with 15 bases between. The CDR3 runs 15 residues. As DNA, the CDR3 is TGTGCCAGCAGCGGATCCCCCCGGCGTTCCGGGGAGCTGTTTTTT. This sequence encodes CASSGSPRRSGELFF.

The genes are TRBV7-9 and TRBJ2-7; 8 nucleotides agree with TRBD2. Germline V gene sequence: CDR1 SEHNR, CDR2 FQNEAQ (reference sequence). This CDR3 is 15 amino acids long. V gave up 5 bases and J gave up 3 bases; unmatched junction bases: 9. DNA of the CDR3: TGTGCCAGCAGCCCCCCCAGCGGGAGAGTCTACGAGCAGTACTTC. Translating gives CASSPPSGRVYEQYF.

In this sample, this clone turned up once. The chain links TRBV18 to TRBJ2-7; 8 bases are a match to TRBD1. Germline loops: CDR1 KGHSH, CDR2 LQKENI. This CDR3 contains 13 residues. V was pared by 6 bases and J by 6 bases, with 7 bases of the junction left unmatched. CDR3 nucleotides: TGTGCCAGCTCCTTTTCAGGGGGCCCCGAGCAGTACTTC. It encodes CASSFSGGPEQYF.

The CDR3 loop reads CSVEERAQRETQYF. CDR3 DNA sequence: TGCAGCGTTGAGGAAAGGGCCCAGCGTGAGACCCAGTACTTC. The chain recombines TRBV29-1 with TRBJ2-5; no reliable D call. This CDR3 has 14 residues. The germline CDR1 and CDR2 sequences are SQVTM and ANQGSEA. Trimming removed 3 bases from V and 5 bases from J, with 16 bases in between.

Worth noting for this clone: Other DNA sequences from this sample encode an identical CDR3 as well. V and J are TRBV5-1 and TRBJ1-1; possible D gene TRBD1, 5 bases. The CDR3 is made up of 14 amino acids. Germline V gene lookup returns CDR1 SGHRS and CDR2 YFSETQ. The germline V and J ends were trimmed by 4 bases and 5 bases, with 15 bases remaining between them. Written as DNA, the CDR3 is TGCGCCAGCAGCCCGCAGGGTGCCGGAACTGAAGCTTTCTTT. Its translation is CASSPQGAGTEAFF.

The V gene is TRBV19, the J gene TRBJ2-7; 9 nucleotides line up with TRBD2. CDR3 length: 14 residues. Germline V lookup: CDR1 LNHDA, CDR2 SQIVND (reference sequence). After removal of 2 bases from V and 6 bases from J, the junction contained 5 bases not matched to a gene. The CDR3 DNA sequence: TGTGCCAGTAGTATAATAGCGGGAGAAGGCGAGCAGTACTTC. This sequence encodes CASSIIAGEGEQYF.

In DNA form, the CDR3 reads TGTGCCAGCAGCTTGCGGTCCTACAATGAGCAGTTCTTC. Encoded protein: CASSLRSYNEQFF. The V gene is TRBV5-8, the J gene TRBJ2-1; D not certain. Trimming removed 1 base at V and 1 base at J, with 3 bases between. Germline V lookup: CDR1 SGHTS, CDR2 YDEGEE. The CDR3 length is 13 residues. The full variable domain, rest sourced from reference TRBV5-8 and TRBJ2-1, is EAGVTQSPTHLIKTRGQQATLRCSPISGHTSVYWYQQALGLGLQFLLWYDEGEERNRGNFPPRFSGRQFPNYSSELNVNALELEDSALYLCASSLRSYNEQFFGPGTRLTVL.

The chain uses TRBV6-1 and TRBJ1-3, with D possibly TRBD1 on 5 matching bases. V gave up 4 bases and J gave up 0 bases, with 10 bases separating them. The CDR3 length is 15 residues. Germline CDR1 reads MNHNS; CDR2 reads SASEGT. This CDR3 is CASSGGRNSGNTIYF. The DNA of the CDR3 is TGTGCCAGCAGTGGGGGCAGAAACTCTGGAAACACCATATATTTT.

This chain uses TRBV4-3 with TRBJ1-1, with D possibly TRBD1 on 5 matching bases. This CDR3 comprises 13 residues. The germline V gene has CDR1 LGHNA and CDR2 YSLEER. The V and J ends lost 2 bases and 4 bases respectively, with 8 bases between them. The DNA of the CDR3 is TGCGCCAGCAGCCAAATTAGGGGCACTGAAGCTTTCTTT. The encoded protein is CASSQIRGTEAFF.

About this clone itself: The sample has other DNA sequences that encode this CDR3 too. The gene calls are TRBV7-9 and TRBJ1-5, with D unresolved. There are 12 residues in the CDR3. Germline-derived CDR1 and CDR2 are SEHNR and FQNEAQ (reference sequence). Trimming pared 3 bases from V and 7 bases from J, leaving 7 bases between. CDR3 DNA sequence: TGTGCCAGCAGCTTGGTAGACCAGCCCCAGCATTTT. This encodes CASSLVDQPQHF.

V is TRBV18 and J is TRBJ1-1, with TRBD1 matching over 9 bases. There are 15 residues in the CDR3. V lost 5 bases to trimming and J lost 5 bases; unmatched junction nucleotides: 9. CDR1 is KGHSH and CDR2 is LQKENI in the germline V gene. As DNA, the CDR3 is TGTGCCAGCTCAACCCTACAGGGGGCGGTTACTGAAGCTTTCTTT. Amino acids: CASSTLQGAVTEAFF.

With respect to this clone: Other DNA sequences in this specimen translate into the identical CDR3. The chain links TRBV6-6 to TRBJ1-5; 7 bases map to TRBD1. The CDR3 is 14 amino acids. V lost 2 bases to trimming and J lost 6 bases; unmatched junction nucleotides: 4. Germline V lookup: CDR1 MNHNY, CDR2 SVGAGI (reference sequence). The CDR3 is CASSYPGGGQPQHF. Here the CDR3 DNA reads TGTGCCAGCAGTTACCCAGGGGGGGGTCAGCCCCAGCATTTT.

The chain links TRBV7-9 to TRBJ1-3; tentative D call: TRBD1 (5 bases). The CDR3 totals 17 residues. The germline V and J ends were trimmed by 2 bases and 4 bases, with 18 bases remaining between them. Germline CDR1 is SEHNR and CDR2 is FQNEAQ (reference sequence). The CDR3 here is CASSLRGAGLSGNTIYF. DNA for the CDR3: TGTGCCAGCAGCTTAAGAGGGGCGGGCCTGTCAGGAAACACCATATATTTT.

The chain recombines TRBV7-2 with TRBJ1-4; 10 nucleotides line up with TRBD1. From germline, CDR1 is SGHTA and CDR2 FQGNSA. V lost 4 bases to trimming and J lost 7 bases; unmatched junction nucleotides: 18. The CDR3 has 19 amino acids. CDR3 amino acids: CASSSRIGTGEIGSEKLFF. The CDR3 nucleotides are TGTGCCAGCAGCTCCCGGATTGGGACAGGGGAAATTGGAAGTGAAAAACTGTTTTTT.

V is TRBV18 and J is TRBJ1-1; perhaps TRBD1 as D (5 bases). The V end lost 6 bases, the J end lost 7 bases, and 18 bases lay between the germline ends. Germline loops: CDR1 KGHSH, CDR2 LQKENI. There are 14 residues in the CDR3. The CDR3 DNA is TGTGCCAGCTCCCCGGGGGAGGGCACCGTTGAAGCTTTCTTT. Protein product: CASSPGEGTVEAFF.

The J gene is TRBJ2-5, the V gene TRBV6-6, with 10 bases fitting TRBD2. The V segment lost 4 bases and the J segment 4 bases; nucleotides outside the gene matches: 3. Germline V gene lookup returns CDR1 MNHNY and CDR2 SVGAGI (reference sequence). This CDR3 has 14 residues. The CDR3 is CASSSRTSGETQYF. CDR3 coding DNA: TGTGCCAGCAGTTCCCGGACTAGCGGAGAGACCCAGTACTTC.

This clone has only one observation. The chain has TRBV18 and TRBJ1-5; the match to TRBD1 covers 8 bases. Germline CDR1 KGHSH, CDR2 LQKENI. The CDR3 runs 14 residues. Losses at the gene ends were 5 bases for V and 4 bases for J; bases not matched to a gene: 4. This CDR3 reads CASSEGQANQPQHF. The CDR3 DNA reads as TGTGCCAGCTCAGAGGGACAGGCGAATCAGCCCCAGCATTTT.

The chain employs TRBV9 and TRBJ2-1, with TRBD2 matching 7 bases. This CDR3 has 14 amino acids. The germline CDR1 and CDR2 sequences are SGDLS and YYNGEE. The V gene end was trimmed by 0 bases and the J gene end by 10 bases; junction bases not matched to a gene: 7. The CDR3 is CASSVGGTISEQFF. CDR3 bases: TGTGCCAGCAGCGTAGGTGGGACTATAAGCGAGCAGTTCTTC.

CDR3 bases: TGTGCCAGCAGCTTGGTGGCAGGGGGGAACACTGAAGCTTTCTTT. It is translated as CASSLVAGGNTEAFF. The V and J genes are TRBV5-4 and TRBJ1-1, with TRBD1 matching over 7 bases. CDR3 length equals 15 residues. The germline CDR1 and CDR2 sequences are SGHNT and YYREEE (reference sequence). V shed 0 bases and J 1 base; nucleotides not matched to a gene: 3.

The rearrangement joins TRBV6-6 to TRBJ1-5; 7 nucleotides match TRBD1. Trimming cost V 2 bases and J 6 bases; bases outside gene matches: 1. Per the germline V gene, CDR1 is MNHNY and CDR2 is SVGAGI (reference sequence). CDR3 length: 13 amino acids. The CDR3 nucleotides read TGTGCCAGCAGTTACGGGGACAGTCAGCCCCAGCATTTT. Its protein is CASSYGDSQPQHF.